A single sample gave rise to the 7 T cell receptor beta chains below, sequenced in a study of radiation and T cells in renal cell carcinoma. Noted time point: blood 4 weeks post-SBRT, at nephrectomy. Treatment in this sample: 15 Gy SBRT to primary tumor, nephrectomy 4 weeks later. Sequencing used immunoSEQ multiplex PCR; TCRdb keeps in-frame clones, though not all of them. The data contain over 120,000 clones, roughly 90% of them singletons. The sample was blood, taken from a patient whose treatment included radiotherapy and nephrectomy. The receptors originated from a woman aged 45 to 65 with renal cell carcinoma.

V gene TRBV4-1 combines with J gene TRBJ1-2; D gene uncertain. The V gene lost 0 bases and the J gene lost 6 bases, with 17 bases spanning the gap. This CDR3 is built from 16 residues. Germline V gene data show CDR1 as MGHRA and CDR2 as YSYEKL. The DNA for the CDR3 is TGCGCCAGCAGCCAAGATAAGCGCAGGCTGGGAGATGGCTACACCTTC. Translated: CASSQDKRRLGDGYTF.

Here the CDR3 reads CASSRGSEVQYF. CDR3 DNA sequence: TGTGCCAGCAGCCGCGGGTCTGAGGTTCAGTACTTC. This chain joins TRBV7-2 and TRBJ2-7, with D perhaps matching TRBD2 (5 bases). CDR1 SGHTA and CDR2 FQGNSA come from the germline V gene. V lost 5 bases, J lost 10 bases, and 15 bases lay in between. The CDR3 loop spans 12 amino acids.

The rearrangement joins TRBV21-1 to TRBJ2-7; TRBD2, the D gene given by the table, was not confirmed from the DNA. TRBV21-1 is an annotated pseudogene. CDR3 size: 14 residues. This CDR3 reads CASSKTSGTHEQYF. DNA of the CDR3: TGTGCCAGCAGCAAAACTAGCGGGACCCACGAGCAGTACTTC.

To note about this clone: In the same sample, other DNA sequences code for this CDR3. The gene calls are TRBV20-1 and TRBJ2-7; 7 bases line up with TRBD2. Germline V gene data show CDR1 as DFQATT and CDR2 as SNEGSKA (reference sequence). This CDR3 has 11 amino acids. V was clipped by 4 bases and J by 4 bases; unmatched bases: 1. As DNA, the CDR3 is TGCAGTGCTAAGCGGGGTTACGAGCAGTACTTC. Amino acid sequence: CSAKRGYEQYF.

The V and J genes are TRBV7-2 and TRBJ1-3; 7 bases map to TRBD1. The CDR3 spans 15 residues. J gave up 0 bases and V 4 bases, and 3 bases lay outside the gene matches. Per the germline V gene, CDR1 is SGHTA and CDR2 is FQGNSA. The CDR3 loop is CASSSGQSSGNTIYF. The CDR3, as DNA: TGTGCCAGCAGCTCGGGACAGAGCTCTGGAAACACCATATATTTT.

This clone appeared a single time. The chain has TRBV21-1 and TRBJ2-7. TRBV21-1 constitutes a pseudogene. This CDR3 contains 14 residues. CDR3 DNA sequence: TGTGCCATCGAGGGGCGAGGGCCTCCCGACGAGCAGTACTTC. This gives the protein CAIEGRGPPDEQYF.

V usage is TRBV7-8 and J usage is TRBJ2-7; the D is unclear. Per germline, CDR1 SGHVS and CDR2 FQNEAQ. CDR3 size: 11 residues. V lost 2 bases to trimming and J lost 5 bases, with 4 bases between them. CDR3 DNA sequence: TGTGCCAGCAGCTTATCCCACGAGCAGTACTTC. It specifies CASSLSHEQYF.